This T cell receptor beta chain stems from a study of blood T cell repertoires in COVID-19. As processed by the authors: Estimation of nucleated cell counts was performed using reference gene primer amplification. The protocol was immunoSEQ multiplex PCR, while the TCRdb copy is restricted to in-frame clones and leaves out a portion. That table is the source of V, J and clone size, and D and trimming were worked out from the DNA. The sample lists 130,000 or so clones, 81% seen once, with roughly 9% in the top ten. The germline V gene has CDR1 SQVTM and CDR2 ANQGSEA. V lost 7 bases and J lost 3; bases outside the gene matches: 6. This CDR3 region has 14 residues.

The sequence came from a woman aged 60-75 years with active or convalescent COVID-19. Sequenced input: peripheral blood. The chain combines TRBV29-1 with TRBJ2-1; 10 bases agree with TRBD2. This CDR3 is CSAIAGGLYNEQFF. CDR3 DNA: TGCAGCGCAATAGCGGGAGGTCTCTACAATGAGCAGTTCTTC.